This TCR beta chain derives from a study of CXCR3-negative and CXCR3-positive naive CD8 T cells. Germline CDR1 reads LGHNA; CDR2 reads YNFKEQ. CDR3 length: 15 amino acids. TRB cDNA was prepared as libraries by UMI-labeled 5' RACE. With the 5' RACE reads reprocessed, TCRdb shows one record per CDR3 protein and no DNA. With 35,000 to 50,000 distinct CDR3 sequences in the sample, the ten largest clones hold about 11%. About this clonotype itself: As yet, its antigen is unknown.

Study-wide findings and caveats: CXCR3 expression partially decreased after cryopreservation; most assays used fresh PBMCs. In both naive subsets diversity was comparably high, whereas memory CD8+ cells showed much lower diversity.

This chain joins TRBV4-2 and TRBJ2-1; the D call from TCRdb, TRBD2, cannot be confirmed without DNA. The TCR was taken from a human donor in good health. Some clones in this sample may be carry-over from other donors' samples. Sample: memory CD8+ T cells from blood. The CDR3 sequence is CASSQSGGEYNEQFF.